A selection of T cell receptor beta chains follows, all from one sample in a study of blood T cell repertoires in COVID-19. Clones were read by immunoSEQ multiplex PCR, and TCRdb kept only the in-frame ones, dropping some. Of around 390,000 clones listed, 85% to 90% were seen once; the top ten hold about a tenth. The sequenced material came from PBMCs or T cells enriched from blood (not recorded which). These receptors came from a woman aged 50 to 60 who had recovered from COVID-19. Both conserved end residues are part of each CDR3. The D gene is left open where the match is weak. The size of a clone is reported for some rows only, either as once, few or many, or as a class for expanded clones.

D gene	clone size	V gene	J gene	CDR3 DNA	CDR3 protein
NA	NA	TRBV7-2	TRBJ2-3	TGTGCCAGCAGCTGGCCAGGAGATACGCAGTATTTT	CASSWPGDTQYF
NA	NA	TRBV12-3/TRBV12-4	TRBJ1-6	TGTGCCAGCAGTTACAGGAATAATTCACCCCTCCACTTT	CASSYRNNSPLHF
TRBD2	NA	TRBV7-9	TRBJ2-7	TGTGCCAGTGAGCGGGGCTACGAGCAGTACTTC	CASERGYEQYF
NA	NA	TRBV9	TRBJ2-5	TGTGCCAGCAGCGTAGAAGGGGTCTCAGAGACCCAGTACTTC	CASSVEGVSETQYF
TRBD2	once	TRBV28	TRBJ2-7	TGTGCCAGCAAACCGACTCGACTAGCGGGGATTTACGAGCAGTACTTC	CASKPTRLAGIYEQYF
NA	NA	TRBV20-1	TRBJ1-2	TGCAGTGCTAAAGGACATCTTGGCTACACCTTC	CSAKGHLGYTF
TRBD1	NA	TRBV9	TRBJ1-6	TGTGCCAGCAGCGTAGGGGACAGGGAGAGTTCACCCCTCCACTTT	CASSVGDRESSPLHF
NA	NA	TRBV7-9	TRBJ2-3	TGTGCCAGCAGCAGGGAGCGGCGGCCGTCCACAGATACGCAGTATTTT	CASSRERRPSTDTQYF
NA	NA	TRBV3-1/TRBV3-2	TRBJ1-2	TGTGCCAGCAGAGCAGGAGGGAACTATGGCTACACCTTC	CASRAGGNYGYTF
NA	few	TRBV10-2	TRBJ1-1	TGCGCCAGCAGCGGCCTTGCGGCCGCTGAAGCTTTCTTT	CASSGLAAAEAFF
TRBD1	NA	TRBV6-1	TRBJ2-1	TGTGCCAGCAGTGCTGTCGGGACAGGGTATGGGGATGAGCAGTTCTTC	CASSAVGTGYGDEQFF
NA	NA	TRBV28	TRBJ1-1	TGTGCCAGCAGTTTATCCAGGGGGAACACTGAAGCTTTCTTT	CASSLSRGNTEAFF
NA	few	TRBV23-1	TRBJ2-2	TGCGCCAGCACGACAACGACCAACACCGGGGAGCTGTTTTTT	CASTTTTNTGELFF
NA	few	TRBV9	TRBJ2-5	TGTGCCAGCAGCGTAGATGCTAGTCAGTACCAAGAGACCCAGTACTTC	CASSVDASQYQETQYF
TRBD1	NA	TRBV10-3	TRBJ1-2	TGTGCCATCAGTGAGCCCCGGGACAGGGGTTTTTATGGCTACACCTTC	CAISEPRDRGFYGYTF
NA	NA	TRBV13	TRBJ1-1	TGTGCCAGCAGCCCCGCGGGGGGGGACACTGAAGCTTTCTTT	CASSPAGGDTEAFF
NA	NA	TRBV6-5	TRBJ1-2	TGTGCCAGCAGTCAAACGGGGGGAAATGGCTACACCTTC	CASSQTGGNGYTF
TRBD2	NA	TRBV6-5	TRBJ2-7	TGTGCCAGCAGCCCCACCGGCGGGGGGATCTACGAGCAGTACTTC	CASSPTGGGIYEQYF
TRBD1	NA	TRBV10-3	TRBJ1-2	TGTGCCATCAGGAGGGACAGGGGCGTTCACTATGGCTACACCTTC	CAIRRDRGVHYGYTF
TRBD2	NA	TRBV2	TRBJ2-5	TGTGCCAGCAGTGAAGGGGGACTAGCGGTCCAAGAGACCCAGTACTTC	CASSEGGLAVQETQYF
TRBD2	NA	TRBV5-1	TRBJ2-3	TGCGCCAGCAGCTTGGCTAGCGGGGGGGTTAGCACAGATACGCAGTATTTT	CASSLASGGVSTDTQYF
NA	NA	TRBV19	TRBJ1-5	TGTGCCAGTAGTATGAGGGTAGGTCAGCCCCAGCATTTT	CASSMRVGQPQHF
NA	once	TRBV5-1	TRBJ2-5	TGCGCCAGCAGCTCTTGGACAGAAGAGACCCAGTACTTC	CASSSWTEETQYF
TRBD1	NA	TRBV28	TRBJ2-1	TGTGCCAGCAGTGGCGACACGGACAGGGAAAAAATCAGGAATGAGCAGTTCTTC	CASSGDTDREKIRNEQFF
TRBD2	NA	TRBV7-2	TRBJ2-7	TGTGCCAGCAGCGCCACTAGCGGGGGGGCTTTCGAGCAGTACTTC	CASSATSGGAFEQYF
TRBD1	NA	TRBV30	TRBJ1-5	TGTGCCTGGGATAAACAGGGGAGACAGCCCCAGCATTTT	CAWDKQGRQPQHF
NA	NA	TRBV4-3	TRBJ1-1	TGCGCCAGCAGCTCCGGGACACAGAACACTGAAGCTTTCTTT	CASSSGTQNTEAFF
NA	once	TRBV28	TRBJ2-3	TGTGCCAGCAGCCCCCTCAGCACAGATACGCAGTATTTT	CASSPLSTDTQYF
NA	NA	TRBV4-2	TRBJ2-7	TGTGCCAGCAGCCAAGCCTACACCGGGACAATCTACGAGCAGTACTTC	CASSQAYTGTIYEQYF
NA	NA	TRBV10-3	TRBJ1-5	TGTGCCATCAGAGAGAACCGGGATCAGCCCCAGCATTTT	CAIRENRDQPQHF
TRBD1	NA	TRBV6-4	TRBJ1-2	TGTGCCAGCAGTGACCATCCAGGGGGGCTGGGCTATGGCTACACCTTC	CASSDHPGGLGYGYTF
NA	NA	TRBV6-4	TRBJ1-6	TGTGCCAGCAGTAAAATAGACAGGCGGCATACGGGCGTCGGTTCACCCCTCCACTTT	CASSKIDRRHTGVGSPLHF
TRBD1	once	TRBV3-1/TRBV3-2	TRBJ1-1	TGTGCCAGCAGCCGGGGACAGAGCCCTGAAGCTTTCTTT	CASSRGQSPEAFF
TRBD2	once	TRBV4-2	TRBJ2-1	TGTGCCAGCAGCCAAGATCATTTGCTAGCGGGGGGCTCGGCGGAGCAGTTCTTC	CASSQDHLLAGGSAEQFF
TRBD1	NA	TRBV27	TRBJ2-7	TGTGCCAGCAGTCTTACAGGACAGGTGTCTAGCTCCCGGGACGAGCAGTACTTC	CASSLTGQVSSSRDEQYF
NA	NA	TRBV27	TRBJ2-3	TGTGCCAGCAGTTTACAGACATTAGGCACAGATACGCAGTATTTT	CASSLQTLGTDTQYF